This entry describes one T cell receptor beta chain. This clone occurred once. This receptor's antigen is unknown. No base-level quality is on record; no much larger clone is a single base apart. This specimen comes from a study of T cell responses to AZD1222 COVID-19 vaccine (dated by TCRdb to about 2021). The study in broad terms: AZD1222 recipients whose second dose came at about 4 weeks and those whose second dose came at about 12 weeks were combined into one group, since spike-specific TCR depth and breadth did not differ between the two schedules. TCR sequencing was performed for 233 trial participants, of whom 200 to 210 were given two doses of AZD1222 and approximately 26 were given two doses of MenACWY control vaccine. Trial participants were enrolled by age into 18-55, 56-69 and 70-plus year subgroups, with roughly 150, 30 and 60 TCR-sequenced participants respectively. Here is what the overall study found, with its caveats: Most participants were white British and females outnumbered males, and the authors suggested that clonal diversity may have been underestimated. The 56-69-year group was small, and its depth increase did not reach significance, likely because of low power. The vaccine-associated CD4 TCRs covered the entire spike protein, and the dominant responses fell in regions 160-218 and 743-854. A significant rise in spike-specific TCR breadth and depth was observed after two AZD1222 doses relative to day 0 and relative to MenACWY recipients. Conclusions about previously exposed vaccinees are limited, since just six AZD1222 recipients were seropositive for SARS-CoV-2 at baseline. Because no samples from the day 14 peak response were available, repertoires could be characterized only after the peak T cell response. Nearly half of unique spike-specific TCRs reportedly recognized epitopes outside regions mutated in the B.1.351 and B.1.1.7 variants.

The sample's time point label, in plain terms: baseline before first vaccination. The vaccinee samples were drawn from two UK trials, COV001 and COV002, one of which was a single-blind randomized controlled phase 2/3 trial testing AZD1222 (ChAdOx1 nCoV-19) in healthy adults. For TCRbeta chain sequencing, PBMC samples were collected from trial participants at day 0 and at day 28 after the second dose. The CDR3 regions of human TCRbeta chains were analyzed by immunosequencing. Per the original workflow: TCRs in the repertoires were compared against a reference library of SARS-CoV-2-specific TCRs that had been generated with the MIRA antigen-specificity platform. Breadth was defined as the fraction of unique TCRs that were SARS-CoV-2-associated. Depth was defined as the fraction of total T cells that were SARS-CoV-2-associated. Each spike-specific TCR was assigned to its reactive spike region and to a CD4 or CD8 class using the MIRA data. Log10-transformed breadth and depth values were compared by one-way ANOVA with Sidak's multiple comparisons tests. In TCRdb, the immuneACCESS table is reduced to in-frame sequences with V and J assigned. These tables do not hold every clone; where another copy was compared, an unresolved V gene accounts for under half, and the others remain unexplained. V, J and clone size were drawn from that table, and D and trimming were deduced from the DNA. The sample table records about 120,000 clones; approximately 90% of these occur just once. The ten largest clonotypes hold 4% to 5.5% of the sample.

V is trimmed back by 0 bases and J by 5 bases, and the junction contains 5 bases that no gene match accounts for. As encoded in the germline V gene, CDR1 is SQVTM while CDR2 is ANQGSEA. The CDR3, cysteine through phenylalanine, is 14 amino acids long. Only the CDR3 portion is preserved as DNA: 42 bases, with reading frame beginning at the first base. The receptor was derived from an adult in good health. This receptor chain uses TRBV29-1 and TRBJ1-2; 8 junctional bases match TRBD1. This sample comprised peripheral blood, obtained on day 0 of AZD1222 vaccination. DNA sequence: TGCAGCGTTGAAGAAACGGGACAGGTATATGGCTACACCTTC. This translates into CSVEETGQVYGYTF.